A single sample is the source of the 12 T cell receptor beta chains below, sequenced in a study of cytomegalovirus exposure and HLA in healthy donors. The PCR contained 60 Vbeta and 13 Jbeta primers. Sequenced by immunoSEQ multiplex PCR; TCRdb stores in-frame clones only, minus some. Found here are roughly 250,000 clones, over 70% of them singletons; the top ten hold about 0.28%. Sequences were obtained from PBMCs. The origin of the receptors is a girl aged 2 to 9 in good health and CMV-seronegative.

The chain employs TRBV4-1 and TRBJ2-3; 7 bases match TRBD2. CDR1 is MGHRA and CDR2 is YSYEKL in the germline V gene. V lost 4 bases to trimming and J lost 6 bases; unmatched junction nucleotides: 10. The CDR3 has 15 residues. Here the CDR3 reads CASSLSWGGRDTQYF. CDR3 nucleotides: TGCGCCAGCAGCCTATCCTGGGGGGGTCGGGATACGCAGTATTTT.

This chain connects TRBV2 to TRBJ2-1; 10 nucleotides agree with TRBD2. The V gene's germline CDR1 is SNHLY and CDR2 FYNNEI. The trim removed 9 bases at V and 8 bases at J, leaving 7 bases unmatched. The CDR3 totals 13 residues. CDR3 in DNA: TGTGCCAGGAGCGGGAGGGGTTTAGATGAGCAGTTCTTC. This codes for CARSGRGLDEQFF.

This CDR3 is CASSQFPGLGSGNEQFF. The CDR3, as DNA: TGCGCCAGCAGCCAATTTCCGGGACTAGGGTCAGGGAATGAGCAGTTCTTC. This chain connects TRBV4-1 to TRBJ2-1; 8 nucleotides agree with TRBD2. CDR1 and CDR2 from the germline V gene are MGHRA and YSYEKL. V shed 2 bases, J shed 7 bases, and the junction held 13 bases outside the gene matches. This CDR3 is built from 17 residues.

CDR3 nucleotide sequence: TGTGCCAGCAGTTTTATGGGGGAGCTGTTTTTT. Amino acids: CASSFMGELFF. V is TRBV6-5 and J is TRBJ2-2; D not certain. This CDR3 spans 11 amino acids. Per germline, CDR1 MNHEY and CDR2 SVGAGI. With 4 bases removed from V and 8 bases from J, the gap between germline ends came to 5 bases.

This clone has just one count. The genes are TRBV12-5 and TRBJ2-7; 7 positions match TRBD1. Losses at the gene ends were 6 bases for V and 7 bases for J; bases not matched to a gene: 9. The CDR3 totals 13 residues. Germline values: CDR1 LGHNT, CDR2 FRNRAP. CDR3 in DNA: TGTGCTAGTGGGATAGACAGGGCGCAGGAGCAGTACTTC. Translated, it gives CASGIDRAQEQYF.

V and J are TRBV29-1 and TRBJ1-2, with D perhaps matching TRBD1 (5 bases). The germline V and J ends were trimmed by 1 base and 4 bases, with 7 bases remaining between them. The CDR3 has 12 residues. Germline V lookup: CDR1 SQVTM, CDR2 ANQGSEA. CDR3 sequence reads: CSVEGQFYGYTF. The CDR3 bases are TGCAGCGTTGAAGGACAGTTCTATGGCTACACCTTC. Variable domain in full (rest from reference TRBV29-1 and TRBJ1-2): SAVISQKPSRDICQRGTSLTIQCQVDSQVTMMFWYRQQPGQSLTLIATANQGSEATYESGFVIDKFPISRPNLTFSTLTVSNMSPEDSSIYLCSVEGQFYGYTFGSGTRLTVV.

Concerning this clone itself: At the DNA level, this CDR3 is encoded by other sequences in the same sample as well. In DNA, the CDR3 is TGTGCCAGCAGCTTGGGTCAGGGCAGACAGCCCCAGCATTTT. The encoded protein is CASSLGQGRQPQHF. The chain employs TRBV5-5 and TRBJ1-5; D possibly corresponds to TRBD1 (5 bases). Deletions cut 0 bases from V and 7 bases from J, with 11 bases between. CDR3 length: 14 residues. Germline V gene lookup returns CDR1 SGHKS and CDR2 YYEKEE (reference sequence).

The rearrangement links TRBV6-5 to TRBJ2-5, with TRBD1 identical over 8 bases. The DNA end lines up better with TRBJ2-7; the J call may be wrong. The germline CDR1 and CDR2 sequences are MNHEY and SVGAGI. The CDR3 sequence is 15 residues long. The CDR3 DNA is TGTGCCAGCAGTTATCGCCCGGACAGGGCCTACGAGCAGTACTTC. As protein: CASSYRPDRAYEQYF.

This clone turned up a few times. The chain links TRBV6-5 to TRBJ1-4, with D possibly being TRBD1 (5 bases). Trimming shortened V by 5 bases and J by 3 bases, and 13 bases separated the two germline ends. This CDR3 is 15 amino acids long. Germline V lookup: CDR1 MNHEY, CDR2 SVGAGI. The CDR3 is CASSTSGWSNEKLFF. Here the CDR3 DNA reads TGTGCCAGCAGTACCTCAGGGTGGTCTAATGAAAAACTGTTTTTT.

The chain has TRBV9 and TRBJ2-5; 8 bases fit TRBD1. J lost 1 base, V lost 4 bases, and 6 bases had no gene match. Germline CDR1 SGDLS, CDR2 YYNGEE. This CDR3 region has 15 residues. The CDR3 region has the DNA TGTGCCAGCAGCTCCAATACAGGGGGCCAAGAGACCCAGTACTTC. Its protein product is CASSSNTGGQETQYF.

This rearrangement joins TRBV10-3 to TRBJ1-5; unclear D gene. The V end was cut by 6 bases, the J end by 9 bases, with 15 bases between. The CDR3 totals 13 residues. The germline V gene has CDR1 ENHRY and CDR2 SYGVKD. The CDR3 DNA is TGTGCCATCAGCGTATCCACAGAAGGGCCCCAGCATTTT. Translating it yields CAISVSTEGPQHF.

The chain combines TRBV5-1 with TRBJ1-1; the D gene is possibly TRBD1 (6 bases). The CDR3 runs 16 residues. The V gene's germline CDR1 is SGHRS and CDR2 YFSETQ. Deletions cut 4 bases from V and 1 base from J, with 17 bases between. The CDR3 nucleotides read TGCGCCAGCAGCCCGGGGGCGTCGGGAGGGAACACTGAAGCTTTCTTT. It is translated as CASSPGASGGNTEAFF.